This T cell receptor (beta chain) was sequenced for a study of T cells in narcolepsy. Study-level background: Donors had narcolepsy type 1 or type 2, or were healthy controls. Study-level results: Autoreactive clonotypes reportedly recurred in blood of same and different patients, not controls. Autoreactive clone sequences were missing from some blood memory CD4+ repertoires.

This clone was recorded once. Antigen: not known. This CDR3 comprises 12 residues. Looked up from germline, CDR1 is GTSNPN and CDR2 is SVGIG (reference sequence). Between the trimmed V and J ends, which lost 0 bases and 5 bases, there was a span of 8 bases. The method was immunoSEQ multiplex PCR; TCRdb's version includes in-frame clones alone and lacks a portion of them. Here the sample spans under 30,000 clones, about 85% being singletons. J is TRBJ2-7 and V is TRBV30; D is possibly TRBD1 (6 bases). The sequence was collected from a human donor with narcolepsy. Sequences were obtained from CD45RA- memory CD4+ T cells from PBMCs. For the CDR3, the DNA is TGTGCCTGGAGTGTTGACAGGAACGAGCAGTACTTC. This sequence encodes CAWSVDRNEQYF.